Below are 30 T cell receptor beta chains sequenced from a single sample in a study of blood T cell repertoires in COVID-19. TCRdb's copy holds only in-frame clones and misses some; the assay was immunoSEQ multiplex PCR. Here the sample spans approximately 220,000 clones, roughly 84% being singletons. Sequencing was carried out using peripheral blood. These receptors were obtained from a woman younger than 45 who had recovered from COVID-19.

The gene calls are TRBV9 and TRBJ2-5, with D perhaps matching TRBD1 (6 bases). With 2 bases removed from V and 0 bases from J, the gap between germline ends came to 8 bases. Germline V gene sequence: CDR1 SGDLS, CDR2 YYNGEE. This CDR3 region has 14 residues. This chain's CDR3 is CASSVRDNQETQYF. For the CDR3, the DNA is TGTGCCAGCAGCGTCCGGGACAACCAAGAGACCCAGTACTTC.

The chain has TRBV27 and TRBJ2-7, with TRBD2 identical over 7 bases. V shed 0 bases, J shed 3 bases, and the junction held 5 bases outside the gene matches. CDR1 MNHEY and CDR2 SMNVEV come from the germline V gene (reference sequence). This CDR3 has 15 amino acids. The CDR3 spells CASSLSLAVNYEQYF. The DNA for the CDR3 is TGTGCCAGCAGTTTATCCCTAGCGGTGAACTACGAGCAGTACTTC.

The rearrangement uses TRBV28 and TRBJ2-6; TRBD1 aligns across 8 bases. The CDR3 contains 16 residues. Germline assignment: CDR1 MDHEN and CDR2 SYDVKM. The V segment lost 7 bases and the J segment 3 bases; nucleotides outside the gene matches: 8. The CDR3 coding sequence is TGTGCCAGCAAGACAGGGGCCTCGGGTGGGGCCAACGTCCTGACTTTC. Its translation is CASKTGASGGANVLTF.

In DNA form, the CDR3 reads TGCGCCAGCAGCGGGGACAGCTCTAATGAAAAACTGTTTTTT. This translates into CASSGDSSNEKLFF. The chain employs TRBV5-1 and TRBJ1-4, with TRBD1 identical over 7 bases. CDR1 is SGHRS, CDR2 YFSETQ, per germline. Losses at the gene ends were 4 bases for V and 3 bases for J; bases not matched to a gene: 3. The CDR3 extends over 14 amino acids.

The rearrangement joins TRBV19 to TRBJ2-2; D is unresolved. The CDR3 covers 13 residues. V was pared by 3 bases and J by 8 bases, with 10 bases between. Germline V gene lookup returns CDR1 LNHDA and CDR2 SQIVND (reference sequence). Here the CDR3 DNA reads TGTGCCAGTAGTATGGCCCGATTTGGGGAGCTGTTTTTT. This sequence encodes CASSMARFGELFF.

The rearrangement links TRBV27 to TRBJ2-7, with 10 bases that match TRBD1. Germline-derived CDR1 and CDR2 are MNHEY and SMNVEV (reference sequence). This CDR3 has 16 residues. The ends lost 5 bases at V and 0 bases at J; junction bases unmatched: 7. The CDR3 sequence: CASSTIGTGDSYEQYF. CDR3 DNA: TGTGCCAGCAGTACCATCGGGACAGGGGACTCCTACGAGCAGTACTTC.

The chain recombines TRBV9 with TRBJ2-7, with a weak D call TRBD2 (6 bases). The CDR3 runs 15 residues. Germline CDR1 and CDR2: SGDLS and YYNGEE. V gave up 4 bases and J gave up 0 bases, with 14 bases separating them. The CDR3 here is CASSPAGGSSYEQYF. The DNA for the CDR3 is TGTGCCAGCAGCCCAGCAGGAGGGAGCTCCTACGAGCAGTACTTC.

This chain connects TRBV24-1 to TRBJ2-5; 9 positions agree with TRBD1. This CDR3 has 15 residues. Germline V lookup: CDR1 KGHDR, CDR2 SFDVKD. V shed 3 bases and J 5 bases; nucleotides not matched to a gene: 6. The CDR3 DNA sequence: TGTGCCACCAGTGATACAGGGGGCACGGCGGAGACCCAGTACTTC. Its translation: CATSDTGGTAETQYF.

This clone occurred once. V gene TRBV29-1 combines with J gene TRBJ1-1, with D tentatively TRBD1 (6 bases). Trimming cost V 4 bases and J 7 bases, with 19 bases left between them. The CDR3 extends over 14 amino acids. Looked up from germline, CDR1 is SQVTM and CDR2 is ANQGSEA. The CDR3 DNA reads TGCAGCGTTGTAGGGTGGGACAACCAAAATGAAGCTTTCTTT. It codes for CSVVGWDNQNEAFF.

This clone was counted only a few times. The chain joins TRBV11-2 to TRBJ2-2; 9 nucleotides match TRBD2. The junction had 10 bases not matched to a gene; V was cut back by 7 bases and J by 4 bases. The CDR3 is 16 amino acids. CDR1 SGHAT and CDR2 FQNNGV come from the germline V gene. CDR3 in amino acids: CASKRLAAAGTGELFF. The CDR3 DNA reads TGTGCCAGCAAAAGACTAGCGGCCGCGGGCACCGGGGAGCTGTTTTTT. The full variable domain, its missing parts supplied by reference TRBV11-2 and TRBJ2-2, is EAGVAQSPRYKIIEKRQSVAFWCNPISGHATLYWYQQILGQGPKLLIQFQNNGVVDDSQLPKDRFSAERLKGVDSTLKIQPAKLEDSAVYLCASKRLAAAGTGELFFGEGSRLTVL.

The CDR3 DNA reads as TGTGCCTGGAGTGGGGGCGGCTGGGAGACCCAGTACTTC. Translation gives CAWSGGGWETQYF. V usage is TRBV30 and J usage is TRBJ2-5; TRBD1 is a possible D gene (5 bases). V gave up 1 base and J gave up 5 bases, with 11 bases separating them. Germline CDR1 and CDR2: GTSNPN and SVGIG (reference sequence). The CDR3 extends over 13 amino acids.

This clone was found a few times. The chain recombines TRBV5-5 with TRBJ2-7; weak D call: TRBD1 (5 bases). CDR1 and CDR2 from the germline V gene are SGHKS and YYEKEE (reference sequence). The germline V and J ends were trimmed by 0 bases and 5 bases, with 15 bases remaining between them. This CDR3 region has 15 residues. In DNA, the CDR3 is TGTGCCAGCAGCTTGGAAGGGCAGGGAACGAACGAGCAGTACTTC. Protein: CASSLEGQGTNEQYF.

The J gene is TRBJ1-1, the V gene TRBV9; D remains ambiguous. Germline CDR1 reads SGDLS; CDR2 reads YYNGEE. CDR3 length equals 13 residues. Between the trimmed V and J ends, which lost 0 bases and 4 bases, there was a span of 7 bases. Here the CDR3 reads CASSVETGTEAFF. For the CDR3, the DNA is TGTGCCAGCAGCGTAGAGACGGGCACTGAAGCTTTCTTT.

The J gene is TRBJ1-1, the V gene TRBV5-1; 9 bases map to TRBD1. CDR1 SGHRS and CDR2 YFSETQ come from the germline V gene. The CDR3 sequence is 14 residues long. Losses at the gene ends were 3 bases for V and 7 bases for J; bases not matched to a gene: 7. The CDR3 reads CASSWGQGSSEAFF. Written as DNA, the CDR3 is TGCGCCAGCAGCTGGGGACAGGGATCGAGTGAAGCTTTCTTT.

The chain is built from TRBV4-1 and TRBJ2-5; the D is unclear. The germline gives CDR1 MGHRA, CDR2 YSYEKL. V was clipped by 2 bases and J by 4 bases, with 14 bases between them. The CDR3 totals 15 residues. The CDR3 protein is CASSQLEEVGETQYF. CDR3 nucleotides: TGCGCCAGCAGCCAACTCGAGGAAGTCGGAGAGACCCAGTACTTC.

This rearrangement joins TRBV18 to TRBJ2-7; D unclear. CDR1 is KGHSH, CDR2 LQKENI, per germline. Trimming left V 4 bases short and J 2 bases short, with 9 bases between. This CDR3 spans 13 amino acids. The CDR3 sequence is CASSQSATYEQYF. In nucleotides, the CDR3 is TGTGCCAGCTCACAATCAGCGACCTACGAGCAGTACTTC.

A word on this clone: Other nucleotide sequences in the sample specify the same CDR3. This rearrangement joins TRBV5-6 to TRBJ2-7; possible D gene TRBD1, 5 bases. Trimming stripped 4 bases from V and 2 bases from J, with 13 bases between. CDR1 and CDR2 (germline): SGHDT, YYEEEE. There are 14 residues in the CDR3. CDR3 sequence reads: CASSPGLGTYEQYF. The CDR3, as DNA: TGTGCCAGCAGCCCAGGGCTAGGAACCTACGAGCAGTACTTC.

Only one count was recorded for this clone. The V and J genes are TRBV7-2 and TRBJ2-2; 9 bases fit TRBD2. Germline V gene lookup returns CDR1 SGHTA and CDR2 FQGNSA. CDR3 length equals 17 residues. Trimming at V came to 3 bases and at J to 1 base, leaving 6 bases not matched to a gene. CDR3 DNA sequence: TGTGCCAGCAGCTTGAGCGCGGGAGGGTGGAACACCGGGGAGCTGTTTTTT. Translation: CASSLSAGGWNTGELFF. The whole variable domain, filled in from reference TRBV7-2 and TRBJ2-2, reads GAGVSQSPSNKVTEKGKDVELRCDPISGHTALYWYRQSLGQGLEFLIYFQGNSAPDKSGLPSDRFSAERTGGSVSTLTIQRTQQEDSAVYLCASSLSAGGWNTGELFFGEGSRLTVL.

This CDR3 reads CASSIAGRRLAGSHEQFF. CDR3 sequence (DNA): TGTGCCAGTAGTATAGCGGGCCGACGACTAGCGGGATCACATGAGCAGTTCTTC. V and J are TRBV19 and TRBJ2-1; 11 bases agree with TRBD2. This CDR3 contains 18 residues. V shed 1 base, J shed 8 bases, and the junction held 13 bases outside the gene matches. Germline CDR1 and CDR2: LNHDA and SQIVND (reference sequence).

V gene TRBV12-5 combines with J gene TRBJ1-1; D unresolved. The V gene's germline CDR1 is LGHNT and CDR2 FRNRAP. The length of the CDR3 is 13 residues. V dropped 2 bases and J dropped 2 bases, with 6 bases sitting between them. CDR3 bases: TGTGCTAGTGGTTTGTCGGGAAACACTGAAGCTTTCTTT. Protein product: CASGLSGNTEAFF.

The rearrangement joins TRBV6-5 to TRBJ2-1, with TRBD1 identical over 8 bases. CDR1 and CDR2 from the germline V gene are MNHEY and SVGAGI. Trimming removed 6 bases from V and 16 bases from J; junction bases left unmatched: 17. The CDR3 spans 14 residues. CDR3 sequence reads: CASRRGQASLQPFF. DNA for the CDR3: TGTGCCAGCAGACGGGGACAGGCATCGTTGCAGCCATTCTTC.

This chain links TRBV28 with TRBJ2-3, with D tentatively TRBD2 (5 bases). Germline CDR1 is MDHEN and CDR2 is SYDVKM. Trimming cost V 3 bases and J 0 bases, with 10 bases left between them. This CDR3 region has 15 residues. The CDR3 coding sequence is TGTGCCAGCAGTTTTGCTAGCTCGAGCACAGATACGCAGTATTTT. As protein: CASSFASSSTDTQYF.

This clone was detected a few times. V gene TRBV3-1 (or the pseudogene TRBV3-2) combines with J gene TRBJ2-1; 11 positions agree with TRBD2. V dropped 5 bases and J dropped 4; count of bases not matched to a gene: 13. Germline-derived CDR1 and CDR2 are LGHDT and YNNKEL (reference sequence). The CDR3 loop spans 18 amino acids. CDR3 sequence reads: CASSDRSSLAGAYNEQFF. CDR3 DNA: TGTGCCAGCAGCGACAGATCATCACTAGCGGGGGCTTACAATGAGCAGTTCTTC.

The chain employs TRBV27 and TRBJ1-3; the D is unclear. Germline V gene sequence: CDR1 MNHEY, CDR2 SMNVEV (reference sequence). V was shortened by 2 bases and J by 2 bases, with 7 bases between the two germline ends. The CDR3 is 14 amino acids. DNA for the CDR3: TGTGCCAGCAGTTTAACGGGTCCTGGAAACACCATATATTTT. Translation gives CASSLTGPGNTIYF.

The J gene is TRBJ2-1, the V gene TRBV5-4; 7 bases agree with TRBD1. Per germline, CDR1 SGHNT and CDR2 YYREEE (reference sequence). The CDR3 totals 13 residues. After removal of 5 bases from V and 7 bases from J, the junction contained 6 bases not matched to a gene. CDR3 sequence: CASSLQQGNEQFF. The CDR3 coding sequence is TGTGCCAGCAGTCTCCAACAGGGGAATGAGCAGTTCTTC.

V is TRBV28 and J is TRBJ1-5, with a possible D match to TRBD1 (6 bases). V was clipped by 2 bases and J by 6 bases, with 17 bases between them. CDR3 size: 16 residues. Germline V CDR1 and CDR2: MDHEN, SYDVKM. The CDR3 loop is CASSLPGPPGVQPQHF. CDR3 in DNA: TGTGCCAGCAGTTTACCCGGGCCCCCAGGGGTTCAGCCCCAGCATTTT.

The chain links TRBV27 to TRBJ1-2, with TRBD1 matching over 10 bases. The trim removed 6 bases at V and 5 bases at J, leaving 12 bases unmatched. CDR3 length: 16 residues. Germline V gene data show CDR1 as MNHEY and CDR2 as SMNVEV (reference sequence). The CDR3, as DNA: TGTGCCAGCAGGAGCACCGGGACAGGGGTCTCTTATGGCTACACCTTC. This translates into CASRSTGTGVSYGYTF.

V gene TRBV6-1 combines with J gene TRBJ1-2, with TRBD1 matching 8 bases. The CDR3 has 14 residues. Germline CDR1 MNHNS, CDR2 SASEGT. V shed 2 bases and J 3 bases; nucleotides not matched to a gene: 2. CDR3 bases: TGTGCCAGCAGTGAATACAGGGGGGACTATGGCTACACCTTC. This codes for CASSEYRGDYGYTF.

The rearrangement links TRBV7-9 to TRBJ2-1; D is perhaps TRBD2 (6 bases). This CDR3 is built from 13 residues. The germline gives CDR1 SEHNR, CDR2 FQNEAQ (reference sequence). Trimming removed 5 bases at V and 10 bases at J, with 15 bases between. CDR3 coding DNA: TGTGCCAGCAGCCCGCAACTAGCAAGGGAGCAGTTCTTC. It specifies CASSPQLAREQFF. Variable domain in full (rest from reference TRBV7-9 and TRBJ2-1): DTGVSQNPRHKITKRGQNVTFRCDPISEHNRLYWYRQTLGQGPEFLTYFQNEAQLEKSRLLSDRFSAERPKGSFSTLEIQRTEQGDSAMYLCASSPQLAREQFFGPGTRLTVL.

This sequence joins TRBV30 and TRBJ2-1, with TRBD2 as a possible D gene (5 bases). This CDR3 has 12 amino acids. V lost 1 base and J 5 bases, leaving 6 bases between the germline ends. CDR1 GTSNPN and CDR2 SVGIG come from the germline V gene (reference sequence). The CDR3 loop is CAWSETNNEQFF. The CDR3 DNA follows: TGTGCCTGGAGTGAGACTAACAATGAGCAGTTCTTC.